A selection of T cell receptor beta chains follows, all from one sample in a study of blood T cell repertoires in COVID-19. The assay was immunoSEQ multiplex PCR, and TCRdb's table has in-frame clones only and misses some. The sample lists around 150,000 clones, 90% seen once, with roughly a sixth in the top ten. Sequencing was carried out using peripheral blood. Every receptor here comes from a man aged 55 to 69 with active or convalescent COVID-19. Each CDR3 is given with its conserved first and last residue. D genes are given only for firm matches. Where a row states a size, it is once, few, many or the class of an expanded clone; other rows omit it.

J: TRBJ2-1; V: TRBV28; D: TRBD2; size: .; CDR3: CASSLVAGGRNEQFF; DNA: TGTGCCAGCAGTTTAGTGGCGGGGGGGCGCAATGAGCAGTTCTTC
J: TRBJ1-1; V: TRBV2; D: TRBD1; size: .; CDR3: CASSEVGQMNTEAFF; DNA: TGTGCCAGCAGTGAAGTGGGACAGATGAACACTGAAGCTTTCTTT
J: TRBJ2-3; V: TRBV5-1; D: TRBD2; size: .; CDR3: CAISSGGPTDTQYF; DNA: TGCGCCATCTCTAGCGGAGGCCCCACAGATACGCAGTATTTT
J: TRBJ1-1; V: TRBV18; D: .; size: .; CDR3: CASSPGRGANTEAFF; DNA: TGTGCCAGCTCCCCTGGAAGGGGCGCGAACACTGAAGCTTTCTTT
J: TRBJ1-2; V: TRBV5-1; D: .; size: .; CDR3: CASSLAEGNYGYTF; DNA: TGCGCCAGCAGCTTGGCCGAGGGTAACTATGGCTACACCTTC
J: TRBJ1-1; V: TRBV6-5; D: TRBD1; size: .; CDR3: CASSYSTGGTNTEAFF; DNA: TGTGCCAGCAGTTACTCTACAGGGGGAACGAACACTGAAGCTTTCTTT
J: TRBJ2-1; V: TRBV7-6; D: TRBD2; size: .; CDR3: CASSQISGRAGNEQFF; DNA: TGTGCCAGCAGCCAAATTAGCGGGAGGGCCGGGAATGAGCAGTTCTTC
J: TRBJ1-2; V: TRBV27; D: .; size: .; CDR3: CASSLYGYTF; DNA: TGTGCCAGCAGCCTCTATGGCTACACCTTC
J: TRBJ1-5; V: TRBV11-1; D: .; size: .; CDR3: CASSRGGAGQPQHF; DNA: TGTGCCAGCAGCCGGGGGGGGGCAGGCCAGCCCCAGCATTTT
J: TRBJ1-6; V: TRBV6-5; D: .; size: .; CDR3: CASGGQFLNSPLHF; DNA: TGTGCCAGCGGGGGACAATTCTTAAATTCACCCCTCCACTTT
J: TRBJ1-6; V: TRBV9; D: .; size: .; CDR3: CASSGSQGGNSPLHF; DNA: TGTGCCAGCAGCGGATCACAGGGAGGGAATTCACCCCTCCACTTT
J: TRBJ2-1; V: TRBV5-1; D: TRBD1; size: .; CDR3: CASSLSGQGVDNEQFF; DNA: TGCGCCAGCAGCTTGTCCGGACAGGGGGTGGACAATGAGCAGTTCTTC
J: TRBJ1-1; V: TRBV19; D: .; size: .; CDR3: CASSEQPMALEAFF; DNA: TGTGCCAGTAGTGAACAGCCGATGGCCCTTGAAGCTTTCTTT
J: TRBJ2-2; V: TRBV11-2; D: TRBD2; size: once; CDR3: CASRAIPGTISGELFF; DNA: TGTGCCAGCAGAGCCATCCCGGGGACTATTTCCGGGGAGCTGTTTTTT
J: TRBJ2-7; V: TRBV6-5; D: TRBD1; size: .; CDR3: CASTGTGAYEQYF; DNA: TGTGCCAGCACCGGGACAGGGGCCTACGAGCAGTACTTC
J: TRBJ1-3; V: TRBV2; D: .; size: .; CDR3: CASRQDRGSGNTIYF; DNA: TGTGCCAGCAGGCAAGACAGAGGCTCTGGAAACACCATATATTTT
J: TRBJ2-1; V: TRBV19; D: TRBD1; size: .; CDR3: CASSIIRGLSYNEQFF; DNA: TGTGCCAGTAGTATAATTAGGGGGCTATCCTACAATGAGCAGTTCTTC
J: TRBJ1-2; V: TRBV19; D: .; size: .; CDR3: CASKGQEQGTTYGYTF; DNA: TGTGCCAGTAAAGGCCAGGAGCAGGGCACTACATATGGCTACACCTTC
J: TRBJ1-2; V: TRBV10-3; D: .; size: .; CDR3: CAISDFQKNYGYTF; DNA: TGTGCCATCAGTGACTTCCAGAAGAACTATGGCTACACCTTC
J: TRBJ1-1; V: TRBV27; D: TRBD1; size: few; CDR3: CASSYGPQGARAEAFF; DNA: TGTGCCAGCAGTTACGGGCCACAGGGGGCGCGGGCTGAAGCTTTCTTT
J: TRBJ1-3; V: TRBV7-9; D: .; size: .; CDR3: CASSLEGRGGNTIYF; DNA: TGTGCCAGCAGCTTAGAAGGAAGAGGGGGAAACACCATATATTTT
J: TRBJ1-1; V: TRBV28; D: .; size: .; CDR3: CASSKQGAEAFF; DNA: TGTGCCAGCTCGAAACAGGGTGCTGAAGCTTTCTTT
J: TRBJ1-2; V: TRBV28; D: TRBD1; size: .; CDR3: CASSTGGSYGYTF; DNA: TGTGCCAGCAGCACAGGGGGCAGCTATGGCTACACCTTC
J: TRBJ1-2; V: TRBV10-3; D: .; size: few; CDR3: CAISESRSYGYTF; DNA: TGTGCCATCAGTGAGTCGAGGTCCTATGGCTACACCTTC
J: TRBJ2-1; V: TRBV14; D: .; size: .; CDR3: CASSLSGQGWYNEQFF; DNA: TGTGCCAGCAGCCTAAGTGGGCAGGGTTGGTACAATGAGCAGTTCTTC
J: TRBJ1-5; V: TRBV2; D: .; size: .; CDR3: CASSRQGNQPQHF; DNA: TGTGCCAGCAGTAGACAGGGCAATCAGCCCCAGCATTTT
J: TRBJ2-5; V: TRBV10-1; D: TRBD2; size: .; CDR3: CASGLAGGETQYF; DNA: TGCGCCAGTGGACTAGCGGGAGGAGAGACCCAGTACTTC
J: TRBJ2-5; V: TRBV5-4; D: .; size: .; CDR3: CASSARLGVEGTQYF; DNA: TGTGCCAGCAGCGCGCGACTAGGGGTTGAAGGGACCCAGTACTTC
J: TRBJ1-3; V: TRBV6-5; D: TRBD1; size: .; CDR3: CASRPTGVNTIYF; DNA: TGTGCCAGCAGACCGACAGGGGTAAACACCATATATTTT
J: TRBJ2-1; V: TRBV7-2; D: TRBD2; size: once; CDR3: CASSIGLAGGPFF; DNA: TGTGCCAGCAGCATTGGACTAGCGGGGGGGCCCTTCTTC
J: TRBJ1-2; V: TRBV25-1; D: TRBD1; size: .; CDR3: CASSVTGAYGYTF; DNA: TGTGCCAGCAGCGTGACAGGGGCCTATGGCTACACCTTC
J: TRBJ2-7; V: TRBV5-1; D: .; size: .; CDR3: CASSFEHHEQYF; DNA: TGCGCCAGCAGCTTCGAACACCACGAGCAGTACTTC
J: TRBJ2-3; V: TRBV7-2; D: .; size: .; CDR3: CASSLGGSGTDTQYF; DNA: TGTGCCAGCAGCTTAGGAGGGAGTGGCACAGATACGCAGTATTTT